A single TCR beta chain is shown here with its context. What this receptor recognizes is not known. Per-base quality was not reported, and no clone a single base away is much larger than it. This specimen belongs to a study of vaccination and CD4 T cells after COVID-19 (dated by TCRdb to 2021 to 2024). For the study in its entirety: Every convalescent patient had a positive nasal swab PCR test for SARS-CoV-2, with mild disease in nine or ten patients and severe disease in one. In control cultures, a CEFX viral epitope pool was used as positive control, an HIV-1 Nef peptide pool was used as negative control, or no peptide was added. The cultures were stimulated with overlapping spike peptide pools from SARS-CoV-2 and from the common cold coronaviruses HCoV-NL63, HCoV-OC43 and HCoV-229E. Six males and four females were included in the convalescent cohort, with two Hispanic individuals, seven Caucasians, two Asians and one multiracial person represented. Post-vaccine blood samples were taken a median of approximately 76 days after the second vaccine dose, with a range of 14 to 241 days. In around nine COVID-19 convalescent patients and a few infection-naive healthy vaccine recipients, the spike-specific CD4+ TCR repertoire before mRNA vaccination was compared with the repertoire after mRNA vaccination. Post-COVID blood samples were collected from convalescent patients a median of roughly 100 days after diagnosis, with a range of roughly 35 to 161 days. Two doses of either the Pfizer-BioNTech BNT162b2 vaccine (n=8) or the Moderna mRNA-1273 vaccine (n=2) were administered to participants. Results the study describes overall, beyond this receptor: Of the vaccine-specific clones found in convalescent patients, nearly all (304 of 307) were mono-reactive for SARS-CoV-2 spike instead of being cross-reactive with common cold coronaviruses. Only a relatively small number of convalescent patients were included in the study, and early timepoints following natural infection were not analyzed. Among convalescent patients, a median about 86% of the SARS-CoV-2-reactive clones seen after vaccination appeared only after vaccination, which suggests priming specific to the vaccine. An increase in the median number of SARS-CoV-2-reactive clonotypes from around 20 after infection to roughly 39 after vaccination was observed, but the change was not found to be significant.

The treatment or condition label on this specimen signifies: approximately nine-day PBMC culture with coronavirus spike peptide pools or control peptides (ViraFEST assay). The ViraFEST assay was used in the study, in which antigen-specific T cells were expanded with peptide pools and expanded clonotypes were subsequently identified by TCR sequencing. The convalescent patients' positive SARS-CoV-2 PCR tests fell between March and December 2020, which was before the Alpha, Beta and Delta variants emerged in the United States. PBMCs were cultured at under 2.5 million per well in IMDM supplemented with approximately 5.3% human AB serum and about 10 IU/ml IL-2, with around 10 ug/ml peptide pools added. Half of the culture medium was replaced with fresh IL-2-containing medium on days 3 and 7. After more than 8 days of culture, CD4+ T cells were isolated by negative selection using the EasySep CD4+ T cell isolation kit. Ficoll-Paque Plus gradient centrifugation was used to isolate PBMCs from whole blood, and the isolated PBMCs were then either used fresh or cryopreserved at -140C. In general, triplicate wells were set up for every culture condition.

The germline V and J ends show losses of 5 bases and 0 bases respectively, and no gene match explains 5 bases of the junction. The CDR3 numbers 15 residues from cysteine through phenylalanine. The DNA shown is the 45-base CDR3, in frame from base 1. In the germline V gene, CDR1 corresponds to SGHAT and CDR2 to FQNNGV. Libraries came from PCR. At the Johns Hopkins FTIC core, DNA from the cultured CD4+ T cells underwent TCR sequencing with the Oncomine TCR Beta short-read assay. The QIAamp micro DNA kit was used to extract genomic DNA from the cultured CD4+ T cells. The Oncomine TCR Beta libraries from cultured CD4+ T cells were pooled using unique dual indexes and then sequenced on an Illumina iSeq 100. On the study's bioinformatics: Non-productive sequences were removed, and CDR3s that did not start with C, did not end with F or W, or were shorter than 7 amino acids were discarded. The MANAFEST web application was used to identify antigen-specific clonotypes by comparing peptide-stimulated wells against reference wells and other culture wells. To be called positive, a clone needed an FDR below 0.05, an odds ratio above 5, and a productive frequency above 0.1% in at least two of three replicate wells. Clonotypes that were significantly expanded in both SARS-CoV-2 spike wells and at least one common cold coronavirus spike condition were defined as cross-reactive. Similarity between CDR3 sequences was evaluated in R version 3.6.1 using Levenshtein distances (stringdist) and unrooted phylogenetic trees (ape). TCRdb cleaned the public reads at Q25 with fastp, built clones with MiXCR and kept in-frame beta chains. When rows share a CDR3 protein, they turn into one entry using the most common DNA and genes. The authors' filters were not applied to this entry. The sample records around 12,000 distinct CDR3 sequences, just over 35% of which are singletons. Jointly, the top ten make up approximately 16% of the sample.

The receptor comes from a human donor with COVID-19. This chain joins TRBV11-2 to TRBJ1-2; 8 bases in the middle match TRBD1. What was sequenced was cultured CD4+ T cells from blood. The sequence in DNA is TGTGCCAGCAGCGCCGGACAGGGAGCTAACTATGGCTACACCTTC. Its protein is CASSAGQGANYGYTF.